This T cell receptor beta chain originates from a study of technical replicates of blood from several donors. Some clones are missing from TCRdb's copy, which holds only in-frame ones; the method was immunoSEQ multiplex PCR. The table lists tens of thousands of clones, roughly 96% of them singletons. This CDR3 spans 15 amino acids. In germline, CDR1 is MDHEN, CDR2 SYDVKM. Losses at the gene ends were 5 bases for V and 7 bases for J; bases not matched to a gene: 11. This receptor was obtained from a human donor in good health. The rearrangement links TRBV28 to TRBJ1-2; 9 nucleotides line up with TRBD1. The source material was T cells isolated from PBMCs. CDR3 residues: CASSPGGTGMGGYTF. The CDR3 bases are TGTGCCAGCAGTCCGGGCGGGACAGGGATGGGTGGCTACACCTTC.